This T cell receptor beta chain was identified in a study of cytomegalovirus exposure and HLA in healthy donors. Primers for the PCR totalled 60 Vbeta and 13 Jbeta. Profiled with immunoSEQ multiplex PCR; TCRdb holds only in-frame clones, not every one. This sample has about 89,000 clones, with over 75% found just once. Germline CDR1 PRHDT, CDR2 FYEKMQ (reference sequence). V lost 4 bases, J lost 8 bases, and 8 bases stayed unmatched. CDR3 size: 14 residues. V usage is TRBV13 and J usage is TRBJ2-1, with 7 bases identical to TRBD2. The source is a female donor in good health and CMV-seropositive. The specimen was PBMCs. CDR3 DNA: TGTGCCAGCAGCTCCCGCGGGGGTATGGATGAGCAGTTCTTC. Amino acid sequence: CASSSRGGMDEQFF.